This TCR beta chain was recovered during a study of cytotoxic CD8 clonotypes in ibrutinib-treated CLL. Findings and limits, study-wide: Before falling back toward baseline at progression, clonality had risen at the time of ibrutinib response.

Assay: immunoSEQ multiplex PCR; the TCRdb copy retains only in-frame clones and omits some. This table holds more than 110,000 clones, approximately 80% found once. Cryopreserved PBMCs supplied about 1.8 micrograms of genomic DNA for TCR beta libraries. This CDR3 comprises 15 residues. Per germline, CDR1 MGHRA and CDR2 YSYEKL. V lost 3 bases to trimming and J lost 3 bases, with 12 bases between them. This clone was detected only a few times. What it recognizes is unknown. Source: PBMCs, taken after 36 months of ibrutinib treatment. This chain links TRBV4-1 with TRBJ1-5, with D possibly being TRBD1 (6 bases). This receptor was identified in a human donor with chronic lymphocytic leukemia. The CDR3 bases are TGCGCCAGCAGCCAGGTACAGGGTCCCAATCAGCCCCAGCATTTT. Translated, it gives CASSQVQGPNQPQHF.